This TCR beta chain is drawn from a study of blood T cell repertoires in COVID-19. Study details: There were acute and convalescent COVID-19 samples, and they came from the United States, Italy and Spain.

Using immunoSEQ multiplex PCR, the repertoire was profiled, and TCRdb retains in-frame clones only, with some absent. Altogether 140,000 to 150,000 clones are present, roughly 86% being singletons, with the ten largest covering less than 2%. The CDR3 totals 14 residues. Trimming pared 2 bases from V and 2 bases from J, leaving 7 bases between. CDR1 and CDR2 (germline): KGHSH, LQKENI. The receptor comes from an older man with acute or convalescent COVID-19. The V and J genes are TRBV18 and TRBJ2-1; a possible D gene is TRBD1 (6 bases). Sequencing was done on a sample of peripheral blood. CDR3 amino acids: CASSPGQTYNEQFF. The DNA for the CDR3 is TGTGCCAGCTCACCAGGACAGACCTACAATGAGCAGTTCTTC.